The text below deals with one T cell receptor (beta chain). The data belong to a study of blood T cell repertoires in COVID-19. As for the study in general: COVID-19 samples, acute and convalescent, were from the United States, Italy and Spain. PBMCs, B-cell-depleted T cells, or T cells provided the cDNA or gDNA that made up the material.

Data came from immunoSEQ multiplex PCR; TCRdb stores just in-frame clones and leaves some out. The sample shows 200,000 to 250,000 clones, 88% of them seen only once. In assigning cohorts, the study relied on participant-reported clinical history. The CDR3 runs 17 residues. From germline, CDR1 is SEHNR and CDR2 FQNEAQ (reference sequence). V shed 0 bases and J shed 2 bases, with 16 bases lying between them. The TCR sequence derives from a young woman who had recovered from COVID-19. The chain is built from TRBV7-9 and TRBJ1-2; D may be TRBD1 (5 bases). Sequenced sample: PBMCs or T cells enriched from blood (not recorded which). The CDR3 DNA follows: TGTGCCAGCAGCTTAGCGCTCACAGGTGATGGGAACTATGGCTACACCTTC. Translating gives CASSLALTGDGNYGYTF. The full variable domain, its missing parts supplied by reference TRBV7-9 and TRBJ1-2, is DTGVSQNPRHKITKRGQNVTFRCDPISEHNRLYWYRQTLGQGPEFLTYFQNEAQLEKSRLLSDRFSAERPKGSFSTLEIQRTEQGDSAMYLCASSLALTGDGNYGYTFGSGTRLTVV.